The 10 T cell receptor beta chains listed next were all sequenced from one sample in a study of cytomegalovirus exposure and HLA in healthy donors. Primers for the PCR totalled 60 Vbeta and 13 Jbeta. Data came from immunoSEQ multiplex PCR; TCRdb stores just in-frame clones and leaves some out. The sample carries tens of thousands of clones, roughly four fifths recorded once. The specimen was PBMCs. Receptor source: a man aged 18 to 29 in good health and CMV-seronegative.

The chain links TRBV19 to TRBJ2-7; a weak D match, TRBD1 (5 bases). This CDR3 spans 12 amino acids. The germline V gene has CDR1 LNHDA and CDR2 SQIVND (reference sequence). Trimming cost V 7 bases and J 6 bases, with 13 bases left between them. CDR3: CASTSTESEQYF. The CDR3, as DNA: TGTGCCAGTACCTCGACAGAGTCCGAGCAGTACTTC.

This chain joins TRBV15 and TRBJ2-7; D is unclear. V shed 0 bases and J shed 6 bases, with 12 bases lying between them. The CDR3 extends over 14 amino acids. Germline V gives CDR1 LNHNV, CDR2 YYDKDF (reference sequence). CDR3 loop: CATSRDRASVEQYF. In DNA form, the CDR3 reads TGTGCCACCAGCAGAGATCGCGCGAGTGTCGAGCAGTACTTC.

The V and J genes are TRBV6-1 and TRBJ1-1; D gene ambiguous. Per the germline V gene, CDR1 is MNHNS and CDR2 is SASEGT. The CDR3 spans 14 residues. V lost 5 bases and J lost 6, with 16 bases in between. CDR3 protein: CASSYIGRRAEAFF. In DNA form, the CDR3 reads TGTGCCAGCAGTTATATAGGCAGGAGGGCTGAAGCTTTCTTT.

V gene TRBV5-4 combines with J gene TRBJ1-3; 10 bases agree with TRBD1. The CDR3 is made up of 16 amino acids. Trimming cost V 3 bases and J 0 bases; bases outside gene matches: 3. Germline CDR1 and CDR2: SGHNT and YYREEE (reference sequence). CDR3 protein: CASSSGTGVSGNTIYF. CDR3 nucleotide sequence: TGTGCCAGCAGCTCGGGGACAGGGGTCTCTGGAAACACCATATATTTT.

The V gene is TRBV7-9, the J gene TRBJ2-5; TRBD2 matches at 9 bases. Gene TRBJ2-7 matches the end of the DNA better, so the J call may be wrong. The germline gives CDR1 SEHNR, CDR2 FQNEAQ (reference sequence). This CDR3 comprises 15 residues. CDR3 sequence: CASSFQTSGPYEQYF. The CDR3 DNA reads as TGTGCCAGCAGCTTCCAGACTAGCGGTCCATACGAGCAGTACTTC.

The chain couples TRBV4-1 to TRBJ1-2; 9 bases agree with TRBD1. Germline assignment: CDR1 MGHRA and CDR2 YSYEKL. The CDR3 sequence is 15 residues long. V dropped 2 bases and J dropped 4; count of bases not matched to a gene: 5. For the CDR3, the DNA is TGCGCCAGCAGCCAATCACAGGGGGCATCCTATGGCTACACCTTC. Amino acids: CASSQSQGASYGYTF.

V usage is TRBV15 and J usage is TRBJ1-5, with D possibly being TRBD1 (6 bases). CDR1 is LNHNV and CDR2 is YYDKDF in the germline V gene (reference sequence). The CDR3 covers 16 residues. Trimming cost V 4 bases and J 5 bases, with 18 bases left between them. CDR3 in DNA: TGTGCCACCAGCACGTATCGACAGGATTCGGATCAGCCCCAGCATTTT. Translating gives CATSTYRQDSDQPQHF.

The J gene is TRBJ2-3, the V gene TRBV5-1, with 8 bases that match TRBD2. The CDR3 runs 15 residues. Germline assignment: CDR1 SGHRS and CDR2 YFSETQ. V shed 7 bases, J shed 3 bases, and the junction held 10 bases outside the gene matches. This chain's CDR3 is CASHRALAGTDTQYF. CDR3 sequence (DNA): TGCGCCAGCCACCGGGCGCTAGCGGGTACAGATACGCAGTATTTT.

The chain employs TRBV19 and TRBJ1-5, with D possibly TRBD1 on 5 matching bases. The length of the CDR3 is 17 residues. Trimming removed 6 bases from V and 5 bases from J, with 23 bases in between. CDR1 and CDR2 from the germline V gene are LNHDA and SQIVND (reference sequence). CDR3 sequence: CASRQLFSDSIYQPQHF. Here the CDR3 DNA reads TGTGCCAGTAGACAGCTTTTCTCTGACAGCATTTATCAGCCCCAGCATTTT.

V usage is TRBV19 and J usage is TRBJ2-1, with 9 bases matching TRBD1. Unmatched junction bases numbered 8, after V lost 5 bases and J lost 6 bases. The germline CDR1 and CDR2 sequences are LNHDA and SQIVND (reference sequence). CDR3 size: 15 residues. CDR3 sequence reads: CASSVGQGIGNEQFF. The CDR3 DNA reads as TGTGCCAGTAGTGTGGGACAGGGCATCGGCAATGAGCAGTTCTTC.